The source of this T cell receptor beta chain is a study of T cells in Graves' hyperthyroidism and ophthalmopathy. Study-level results: Researchers found most expanded thyroid clonotypes above 0.001 in blood as well.

V lost 6 bases and J lost 3; bases outside the gene matches: 9. Germline V gene lookup returns CDR1 MDHEN and CDR2 SYDVKM. CDR3 length: 15 amino acids. TCR beta CDR3 sequences were amplified from RNA transcripts. A first-round RT-PCR of the TCR CDR3 used the HTBI primer set. TCRdb ran MiXCR on the multiplex PCR reads and lists one entry per CDR3 protein. Of over 250,000 distinct CDR3 sequences in the sample, less than 30% were seen once. This clonotype was observed at least ten times. Its antigen is not identified. Uncontrolled infection, other autoimmune disease, pregnancy or lactation excluded patients. Progressors' blood was drawn at hyperthyroidism diagnosis, before ophthalmopathy symptoms.

The rearrangement joins TRBV28 to TRBJ2-7; 9 bases agree with TRBD1. This clonotype was obtained from a man aged 35 to 55 with Graves' hyperthyroidism that later progressed to Graves' ophthalmopathy. Specimen: blood. CDR3 protein: CASRGIGTGFYEQYF. The CDR3 DNA sequence: TGTGCCAGCAGGGGGATAGGGACAGGGTTCTACGAGCAGTACTTC.